The 7 T cell receptor beta chains listed next were all sequenced from one sample in a study of beta chain features in type 1 diabetes. Expressed TCRB transcripts were sequenced, since all the RNA that had been isolated was reverse transcribed. The data were produced by immunoSEQ multiplex PCR, yet TCRdb's version contains in-frame clones alone and is incomplete. The top ten clones hold 0.065% of a sample with 400,000 to 600,000 clones, 30% of them seen once. Input material: naive CD4+ T cells from blood. All receptors derive from a man aged 18-30 years in good health.

This clone occurred a few times. The V and J genes are TRBV4-2 and TRBJ2-2; 7 nucleotides align to TRBD1. This CDR3 has 16 residues. V lost 3 bases, J lost 2 bases, and 6 bases stayed unmatched. CDR1 and CDR2 from the germline V gene are LGHNA and YNFKEQ. The CDR3 loop reads CASSQFRDSNTGELFF. CDR3 sequence (DNA): TGTGCCAGCAGCCAGTTCCGGGACAGTAACACCGGGGAGCTGTTTTTT.

The chain has TRBV19 and TRBJ1-1; D is perhaps TRBD1 (6 bases). V dropped 5 bases and J dropped 4 bases, with 11 bases sitting between them. The CDR3 spans 13 residues. Germline V gives CDR1 LNHDA, CDR2 SQIVND (reference sequence). This CDR3 is CASSDGQTTEAFF. CDR3 DNA: TGTGCCAGTAGTGATGGACAGACCACTGAAGCTTTCTTT.

This chain joins TRBV4-2 and TRBJ2-7; 7 bases agree with TRBD1. Germline V CDR1 and CDR2: LGHNA, YNFKEQ. Unmatched junction bases numbered 5, after V lost 3 bases and J lost 6 bases. CDR3 size: 13 residues. As DNA, the CDR3 is TGTGCCAGCAGCCAGTGGGACAGATCCGAGCAGTACTTC. It encodes CASSQWDRSEQYF.

This clone occurred a few times. The V gene is TRBV7-2, the J gene TRBJ2-6; D gene ambiguous. With 6 bases removed from V and 12 bases from J, the gap between germline ends came to 15 bases. Germline V lookup: CDR1 SGHTA, CDR2 FQGNSA. The CDR3 loop spans 13 amino acids. As DNA, the CDR3 is TGTGCCAGCAGTTCTCCGTTCCCCGGCGTCCTGACTTTC. Residues: CASSSPFPGVLTF.

As to this clone: Other DNA sequences in this sample translate to the same CDR3. The rearrangement joins TRBV9 to TRBJ1-2; unclear D gene. The ends were cut back, 0 bases at V and 2 bases at J, with 5 bases in the middle. This CDR3 spans 13 amino acids. CDR1 and CDR2 from the germline V gene are SGDLS and YYNGEE. The CDR3 DNA reads TGTGCCAGCAGCGTAGACAGCAACTATGGCTACACCTTC. Residues: CASSVDSNYGYTF.

The chain carries TRBV7-2 and TRBJ2-3; D is undetermined. Per the germline V gene, CDR1 is SGHTA and CDR2 is FQGNSA. V lost 3 bases and J 6 bases, leaving 16 bases between the germline ends. This CDR3 spans 15 amino acids. The CDR3 nucleotides are TGTGCCAGCAGCTTGCTGATGAGAGATTTGGATACGCAGTATTTT. Translated: CASSLLMRDLDTQYF.

There are a few counts of this clone. J is TRBJ2-3 and V is TRBV30; 8 bases are shared with TRBD2. V was clipped by 0 bases and J by 4 bases; unmatched bases: 6. From germline, CDR1 is GTSNPN and CDR2 SVGIG (reference sequence). The length of the CDR3 is 15 residues. The CDR3 region has the DNA TGTGCCTGGAGTGTAAAAGCGGGAGTGGCAGATACGCAGTATTTT. Its protein product is CAWSVKAGVADTQYF. Full variable domain (outside the CDR3, taken from reference TRBV30 and TRBJ2-3): SQTIHQWPATLVQPVGSPLSLECTVEGTSNPNLYWYRQAAGRGLQLLFYSVGIGQISSEVPQNLSASRPQDRQFILSSKKLLLSDSGFYLCAWSVKAGVADTQYFGPGTRLTVL.